The T cell receptor (beta chain) described here comes from a study of shared clonotypes between healthy human individuals (dated by TCRdb to about 2020). The study in broad terms: The cohort included three men and a couple of women between 18 and 49 years of age. For each donor, CD4 naive and CD4 memory were each run on three plates, CD8 naive on two plates, and CD8 memory on one plate. To estimate repertoire size and how much clonotypes are shared between individuals, the study performed deep sequencing of blood TCR repertoires from about five healthy adults. Libraries were prepared and TCR repertoires were sequenced by different laboratories using diverse techniques, in order to increase sequencing depth and limit assay-specific biases. Each donor's leukapheresis produced roughly between roughly 0.94 and 9.5 billion PBMCs.

Concerning this clone itself: The clone's antigen remains unknown. No base quality values were provided; no much bigger clone lies one nucleotide off.

Healthy HIV-negative adults with no recently reported acute infections or vaccinations were included as donors. Only Caucasian adults living in Nashville, Tennessee, USA were represented among the donors. CD4+ T cells were enriched by magnetic negative selection, after which naive cells were positively selected on CD45RA and the negative fraction was taken as the memory subset. Blood was collected by leukapheresis, and PBMCs were isolated by Ficoll-Histopaque density gradient centrifugation and then cryopreserved in liquid nitrogen vapor phase. Analytical flow cytometry was used to check the purity and quantity of each magnetically sorted T cell population. From each sorted fraction, genomic DNA was isolated and quantified by UV absorbance on a Nanodrop 2000c. What the study reported, not specific to this receptor: Compared with non-shared clonotypes, the clonotypes found in all four sorted-subset donors had higher generation probabilities. Pairwise subsampling indicated that sequencing depth was expected to affect the degree of clonotype sharing among donors. Because the study included a small number of donors, the genetic and exposure-history diversity represented was limited. Incomplete sequencing was indicated by rarefaction of sorted-subset datasets, despite the large sequencing depth. Larger estimated clonotype richness was generally found for naive subsets than for memory subsets. Across four donors, roughly 5.1% of naive CD4, 3.5% of naive CD8, 2.3% of memory CD4, and about 0.4% of memory CD8 clonotypes were shared. Sampling was limited to blood, and TCR repertoires in tissue likely differ from TCR repertoires in blood.

Using the deep immunoSEQ assay, TCR CDR3 regions were amplified from genomic DNA by multiplex PCR. For each cell subset, the extracted genomic DNA was distributed evenly across all wells of several immunoSEQ 96-well plates, and each plate served as one replicate. Each replicate PCR for sorted subsets received around 210 ng genomic DNA, equal to about 29,000 T cell genomes. The purified libraries were quantified using a Qubit 3.0 fluorometer, sized with a Bioanalyzer 2100, and then quantified again using the KAPA Library Quantification kit. A separate single-read 150-cycle Illumina NextSeq 550 flow cell was used to sequence each immunoSEQ 96-well plate. The original methods were these. Because the immunoSEQ output held only junctional sequences and lacked quality scores, the filtering could not match the filtering applied to full-length reads. Sequences were annotated with PyIR, a Python wrapper for IgBLAST v1.9, and V/J genes and CDR3 were assigned using IMGT germline references. Reads were removed for weak V/J assignments (E-value above 1e-6), missing CDR3, stop codons, out-of-frame junctions, or ambiguous translated residues. V3J clonotypes were defined by identical inferred V gene, J gene, and CDR3 amino acid sequence. To compute the percentage overlap between repertoires, the number of shared unique clonotypes was divided by the size of the smaller repertoire. RTK rarefaction, the Chao1 estimator, and Recon v2.1 estimates of unobserved clonotypes were used to assess repertoire richness. Generation probabilities for all TCRbeta clonotypes obtained by the gDNA method from a handful of donors were computed using OLGA. TCRdb holds this immuneACCESS table with in-frame rearrangements only. Some clones are missing; in checked studies, unresolved V genes explain under half, and the rest has no known cause. V and J calls and clone size come straight from that table; D and trimming were deduced from the DNA. For this sample the table gives over 2 million clones, of which 92% were detected only once. More than 0.35% of the sample comes from the top ten.

The CDR3 covers 15 residues, taking in both the cysteine and the phenylalanine. CDR3 DNA is the only sequence kept; it has 45 bases, read in frame from the first base. V ends up 4 bases short and J 2 bases short, with an unmatched junction base count of 5. As encoded in the germline V gene, CDR1 is SQVTM while CDR2 is ANQGSEA. The V and J genes are TRBV29-1 and TRBJ2-3; 11 nucleotides in the junction match TRBD2. The sequenced sample was naive CD4+ T cells from PBMCs. This specimen's cell subset or site label, interpreted: CD45RA+ positively selected. This receptor was taken from a man between 18 and 35 years old in good health. Some clones in this sample may be carry-over from other donors' samples. The nucleotide sequence is given as TGCAGCGTTGGAACTAGCGGGAGAAACACAGATACGCAGTATTTT. The translation is CSVGTSGRNTDTQYF.